The rows below give T cell receptor beta chains drawn from one sample of a study of identifying expanded T cells in peripheral blood. Profiling relied on immunoSEQ multiplex PCR, and the TCRdb table lists in-frame clones only, not all of them. The sample holds about 91,000 clones, about 88% seen once. The sequenced sample consisted of blood. These receptors originate from a person aged 18-70 years in good health. CDR3s leave out the opening cysteine and the closing phenylalanine or tryptophan. Rows may omit the clone size; those that give it use once, few, many or a size class.

size: .; length: 14; V: TRBV4-1; J: TRBJ1-4; CDR3: ASSSRRARRDEKLF
size: .; length: 14; V: TRBV9; J: TRBJ2-1; CDR3: ASSVVGFSSYNEQF
size: .; length: 10; V: TRBV7-9; J: TRBJ2-1; CDR3: ASSLVGWEQF
size: .; length: 14; V: TRBV7-9; J: TRBJ1-3; CDR3: ASSSLAGGTGNTIY
size: .; length: 11; V: TRBV7-3; J: TRBJ2-1; CDR3: ASSSGGGDEQF
size: .; length: 12; V: TRBV5-1; J: TRBJ2-7; CDR3: ASSSETGAYEQY
size: many; length: 13; V: TRBV6-5; J: TRBJ2-5; CDR3: ASSYVRGRGETQY
size: .; length: 13; V: TRBV28; J: TRBJ1-5; CDR3: ASSLIDSRDQPQH
size: .; length: 15; V: TRBV5-8; J: TRBJ2-1; CDR3: ASSLVSGAASYNEQF
size: .; length: 14; V: TRBV4-1; J: TRBJ1-5; CDR3: ASSQTASGGDQPQH
size: .; length: 12; V: TRBV7-2; J: TRBJ1-2; CDR3: ASSRDSFLYGYT
size: .; length: 9; V: TRBV10-2; J: TRBJ1-4; CDR3: ASQRNEKLF
size: once; length: 12; V: TRBV7-9; J: TRBJ1-1; CDR3: ASSLVDGNTEAF
size: .; length: 14; V: TRBV19; J: TRBJ2-7; CDR3: ASSRGLADLSYEQY
size: .; length: 11; V: TRBV18; J: TRBJ2-7; CDR3: ASSPPGTYEQY
size: once; length: 11; V: TRBV28; J: TRBJ1-3; CDR3: ASRLRSGNTIY
size: .; length: 12; V: TRBV12-2; J: TRBJ2-1; CDR3: ASRLGEKPNEQF
size: .; length: 15; V: TRBV10-3; J: TRBJ2-2; CDR3: AIRDSGTRTNGGELF